The clone carrying this T cell receptor beta chain was recorded a few times. The sample originates from a study of human T cells and chemical hapten exposure. Each cDNA molecule in the library carried unique molecular identifiers. TCRdb analysed the reads with MiXCR anew, one entry per CDR3 protein. This sample carries 100,000 to 150,000 distinct CDR3 sequences, over 6.5% of them seen once, and the ten largest clones take around 1.4%. V lost 0 bases, J lost 4 bases, and 18 bases lay in between. The CDR3 sequence is 17 residues long. Germline V lookup: CDR1 MGHRA, CDR2 YSYEKL. Unseparated into fractions, whole blood served as the source from which total RNA was extracted.

Sequencing was done on a sample of whole blood. This TCR was recovered from a human donor in good health. Some clones in this sample may be carry-over from other donors' samples. The chain is built from TRBV4-1 and TRBJ1-2; D might be TRBD1 (6 bases). The CDR3 nucleotides are TGCGCCAGCAGCCAAGATCCCCAACAGGGAGACCGCTATGGCTACACCTTC. The encoded protein is CASSQDPQQGDRYGYTF.